This T cell receptor beta chain came from a study of vaccination effects on CD4 cells after COVID-19. General study points: Marked clonal contraction was seen in infection- and vaccine-induced clones late after vaccination.

CD4+ T cells specific for antigen were expanded with viral peptide pools by the ViraFEST assay before sequencing. Culture proceeded for about ten days, and CD4+ T cells were then isolated. Nucleocapsid antibodies stayed negative before and after vaccination, showing no earlier SARS-CoV-2 infection. For each well, roughly 2 million PBMC were cultured with 8.5 to 10 IU/ml IL-2 and about 9.9 ug/ml peptides. V was cut by 4 bases and J by 0 bases, with 10 bases left in between. From germline, CDR1 is SGHRS and CDR2 YFSETQ. The CDR3 totals 15 residues. Regarding this clone: Its specificity is unknown.

The method was immunoSEQ multiplex PCR; TCRdb's version includes in-frame clones alone and lacks a portion of them. The sample holds around 79,000 clones, under 80% seen once. Sequencing was performed on CD4+ T cells from PBMCs cultured with SARS-CoV-2 spike peptides, taken before COVID-19 vaccination. V gene TRBV5-1 combines with J gene TRBJ1-4, with D tentatively TRBD1 (5 bases). This clonotype was sampled from a human donor who received a COVID-19 vaccine. The CDR3 sequence is CASSAGGATNEKLFF. CDR3 coding DNA: TGCGCCAGCAGCGCTGGGGGGGCAACTAATGAAAAACTGTTTTTT.